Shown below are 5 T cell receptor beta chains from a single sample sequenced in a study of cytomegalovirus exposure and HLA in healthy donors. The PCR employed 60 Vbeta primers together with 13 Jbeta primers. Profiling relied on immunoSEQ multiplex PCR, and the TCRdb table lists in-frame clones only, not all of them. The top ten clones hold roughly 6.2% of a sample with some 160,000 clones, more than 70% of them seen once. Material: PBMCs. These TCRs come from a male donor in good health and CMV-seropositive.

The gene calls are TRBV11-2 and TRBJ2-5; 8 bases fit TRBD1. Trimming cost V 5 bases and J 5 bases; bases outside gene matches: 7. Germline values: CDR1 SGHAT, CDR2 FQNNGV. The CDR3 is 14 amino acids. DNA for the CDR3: TGTGCCAGCAGCCGGGACAGGTTGGGGGAGACCCAGTACTTC. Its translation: CASSRDRLGETQYF.

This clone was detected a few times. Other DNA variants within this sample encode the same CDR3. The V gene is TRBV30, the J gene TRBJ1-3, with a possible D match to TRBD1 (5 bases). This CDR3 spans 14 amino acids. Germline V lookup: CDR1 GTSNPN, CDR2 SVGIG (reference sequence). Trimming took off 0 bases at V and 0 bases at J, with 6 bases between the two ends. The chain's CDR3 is CAWSVGVSGNTIYF. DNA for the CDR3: TGTGCCTGGAGTGTAGGGGTCTCTGGAAACACCATATATTTT.

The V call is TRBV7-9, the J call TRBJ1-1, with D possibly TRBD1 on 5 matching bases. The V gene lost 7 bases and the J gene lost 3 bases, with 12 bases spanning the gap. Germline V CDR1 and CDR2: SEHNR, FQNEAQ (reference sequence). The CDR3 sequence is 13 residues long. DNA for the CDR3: TGTGCCAGCATCCTCGGGGGAGACACTGAAGCTTTCTTT. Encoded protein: CASILGGDTEAFF.

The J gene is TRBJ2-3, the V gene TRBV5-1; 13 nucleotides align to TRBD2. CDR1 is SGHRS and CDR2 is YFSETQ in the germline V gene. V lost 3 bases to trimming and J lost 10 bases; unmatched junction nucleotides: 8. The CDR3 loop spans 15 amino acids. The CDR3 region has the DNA TGCGCCAGCAGCTCCGGGACTAGCGGGACCGGACCGCAGTATTTT. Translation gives CASSSGTSGTGPQYF.

CDR3 in amino acids: CASSVGQGPVSNQPQHF. CDR3 coding DNA: TGTGCCAGCAGTGTCGGACAGGGGCCCGTTAGCAATCAGCCCCAGCATTTT. The chain joins TRBV6-1 to TRBJ1-5; 9 positions match TRBD1. The CDR3 is 17 amino acids. Germline CDR1 MNHNS, CDR2 SASEGT. With V trimmed by 4 bases and J by 0 bases, 7 bases remained unmatched.